A selection of T cell receptor beta chains follows, all from one sample in a study of identical twins. TCRdb ran MiXCR on the 5' RACE reads and lists one entry per CDR3 protein. The sample lists 600,000 to 850,000 distinct CDR3 sequences, 15% to 20% occurring once. The sample also formed part of further work on T cells expressing NK-cell markers.

Sequencing was performed on PBMCs. The receptor set was obtained from a woman aged 18-30 years in good health. CDR3s include the opening cysteine and the closing phenylalanine or tryptophan. A D gene is named only where the DNA matches it firmly. Expanded clones get a size class; other rows say once, few or many, or leave the size out.

D gene	J gene	V gene	clone size	CDR3 protein	CDR3 DNA
TRBD1	TRBJ1-6	TRBV12-3/TRBV12-4	few	CASSLQGANSPLHF	TGTGCCAGCAGCTTACAGGGGGCGAATTCACCCCTCCACTTT
.	TRBJ2-1	TRBV11-2	few	CASSSTRSSSYNEQFF	TGTGCCAGCAGCTCTACGCGGAGTAGCTCCTACAATGAGCAGTTCTTC
TRBD1	TRBJ2-7	TRBV5-5	once	CASSATGGTYEQYF	TGTGCCAGCAGCGCCACAGGGGGGACCTACGAGCAGTACTTC
.	TRBJ2-4	TRBV5-5	.	CASSFVGAKGIQYF	TGTGCCAGCAGCTTTGTAGGAGCCAAGGGCATTCAGTACTTC
.	TRBJ2-2	TRBV7-2	few	CASSLVHTGELFF	TGTGCCAGCAGCTTAGTACACACCGGGGAGCTGTTTTTT
TRBD2	TRBJ2-7	TRBV6-1	few	CASRSGLAVQTAYEQYF	TGTGCCAGCAGATCGGGACTAGCGGTACAAACTGCCTACGAGCAGTACTTC
TRBD2	TRBJ2-7	TRBV12-3/TRBV12-4	few	CASRAPSGRAPEQYF	TGTGCCAGCAGGGCCCCTAGCGGGAGGGCCCCCGAGCAGTACTTC
.	TRBJ2-3	TRBV9	few	CASSVALGFADTQYF	TGTGCCAGCAGCGTAGCTCTGGGATTCGCAGATACGCAGTATTTT
.	TRBJ2-7	TRBV20-1	few	CSANHRSSYEQYF	TGCAGTGCTAACCACCGGAGCTCCTACGAGCAGTACTTC
.	TRBJ2-3	TRBV12-3/TRBV12-4	few	CASSEGLGTDTQYF	TGTGCCAGCAGTGAAGGGTTGGGCACAGATACGCAGTATTTT